What follows are 30 T cell receptor beta chains derived from one specimen sequenced in a study of cytomegalovirus exposure and HLA in healthy donors. PCR employed 60 Vbeta and 13 Jbeta primers. Sequencing was performed with immunoSEQ multiplex PCR; in TCRdb, only in-frame clones are kept and a portion is missing. This repertoire comprises some 180,000 clones; its ten largest clones make up about 6%. The sequencing input was PBMCs. Receptors were obtained from a man between 25 and 39 years old in good health and CMV-seronegative.

The V call is TRBV10-3, the J call TRBJ2-7, with a possible D match to TRBD1 (6 bases). V was pared by 6 bases and J by 0 bases, with 12 bases between. Per the germline V gene, CDR1 is ENHRY and CDR2 is SYGVKD. This CDR3 is built from 14 residues. The CDR3 sequence is CAIRNGQNSYEQYF. In nucleotides, the CDR3 is TGTGCCATCAGAAATGGACAGAACTCCTACGAGCAGTACTTC.

The chain has TRBV6-5 and TRBJ2-1; TRBD2 agrees at 7 bases. The CDR3 consists of 15 residues. Trimming at V came to 10 bases and at J to 2 bases, leaving 11 bases not matched to a gene. Germline loops: CDR1 MNHEY, CDR2 SVGAGI. CDR3 sequence reads: CATARAGTTYNEQFF. For the CDR3, the DNA is TGTGCCACCGCGAGAGCCGGGACTACCTACAATGAGCAGTTCTTC.

The chain joins TRBV5-5 to TRBJ2-1, with D perhaps matching TRBD1 (5 bases). The CDR3 sequence is 14 residues long. In germline, CDR1 is SGHKS, CDR2 YYEKEE (reference sequence). Trimming stripped 4 bases from V and 5 bases from J, with 13 bases between. Written as DNA, the CDR3 is TGTGCCAGCAGCCCGTACGACAGCAACAATGAGCAGTTCTTC. It codes for CASSPYDSNNEQFF.

Regarding this clone: Other nucleotide sequences in the sample specify the same CDR3. The genes are TRBV6-1 and TRBJ2-7, with 10 bases fitting TRBD2. Germline V CDR1 and CDR2: MNHNS, SASEGT. This CDR3 has 17 residues. Trimming cost V 4 bases and J 3 bases; bases outside gene matches: 12. CDR3 nucleotides: TGTGCCAGCAGTGGAAAGCCCGGGACTAGCGTGATCTACGAGCAGTACTTC. Translating gives CASSGKPGTSVIYEQYF.

The gene calls are TRBV6-5 and TRBJ2-3; D gene uncertain. V lost 0 bases to trimming and J lost 2 bases, with 9 bases between them. This CDR3 region has 15 residues. The germline V gene encodes CDR1 MNHEY and CDR2 SVGAGI. As DNA, the CDR3 is TGTGCCAGCAGTTACTCTGAACTATTCACAGATACGCAGTATTTT. Protein product: CASSYSELFTDTQYF.

The rearrangement links TRBV2 to TRBJ1-5, with D possibly matching TRBD1 (5 bases). The germline V gene has CDR1 SNHLY and CDR2 FYNNEI. Deletions cut 2 bases from V and 1 base from J, with 15 bases between. The CDR3 has 17 residues. CDR3 region: CASSERGLGRSNQPQHF. The CDR3 nucleotides read TGTGCCAGCAGTGAAAGGGGATTGGGGAGGAGCAATCAGCCCCAGCATTTT.

The rearrangement links TRBV19 to TRBJ2-7; 9 nucleotides match TRBD2. This CDR3 is 14 amino acids long. Germline CDR1 is LNHDA and CDR2 is SQIVND (reference sequence). V dropped 4 bases and J dropped 2; count of bases not matched to a gene: 3. The CDR3 nucleotides read TGTGCCAGTAGTAGCGAGCGGGGGGCCTACGAGCAGTACTTC. Translating gives CASSSERGAYEQYF.

The gene calls are TRBV11-2 and TRBJ2-3; 8 bases line up with TRBD2. Trimming at V came to 5 bases and at J to 2 bases, leaving 9 bases not matched to a gene. There are 16 residues in the CDR3. Per germline, CDR1 SGHAT and CDR2 FQNNGV. CDR3 residues: CASSKGLAGNTDTQYF. The CDR3 DNA reads TGTGCCAGCAGCAAAGGGCTAGCGGGCAACACAGATACGCAGTATTTT.

The gene calls are TRBV7-2 and TRBJ2-3, with a possible D match to TRBD1 (6 bases). The CDR3 runs 16 residues. Germline V gene sequence: CDR1 SGHTA, CDR2 FQGNSA. With 3 bases removed from V and 1 base from J, the gap between germline ends came to 14 bases. The CDR3 sequence: CASSFRPGQRTDTQYF. The CDR3 DNA reads as TGTGCCAGCAGCTTTCGGCCGGGACAACGCACAGATACGCAGTATTTT.

The V gene is TRBV4-1, the J gene TRBJ2-1, with 10 positions matching TRBD1. CDR3 length: 15 residues. With V trimmed by 3 bases and J by 7 bases, 6 bases remained unmatched. The germline gives CDR1 MGHRA, CDR2 YSYEKL. The CDR3 reads CASSHRQGAPNEQFF. Written as DNA, the CDR3 is TGCGCCAGCAGCCATCGACAGGGGGCGCCGAATGAGCAGTTCTTC.

The rearrangement uses TRBV11-2 and TRBJ2-4, with a weak D call TRBD1 (5 bases). The CDR3 extends over 14 amino acids. Deletions cut 3 bases from V and 2 bases from J, with 8 bases between. Germline lookup yields CDR1 SGHAT and CDR2 FQNNGV. CDR3 in DNA: TGTGCCAGCAGCTTTTCAGGGACCAAAAACATTCAGTACTTC. Protein sequence: CASSFSGTKNIQYF.

J is TRBJ1-6 and V is TRBV20-1; D is ambiguous. The CDR3 runs 11 residues. V dropped 1 base and J dropped 12 bases, with 7 bases sitting between them. CDR1 DFQATT and CDR2 SNEGSKA come from the germline V gene (reference sequence). The CDR3 protein is CSARAGGPLHF. The CDR3, as DNA: TGCAGTGCTAGAGCGGGAGGACCCCTCCACTTT.

V usage is TRBV7-9 and J usage is TRBJ2-1, with 10 bases identical to TRBD2. The CDR3 spans 15 residues. Germline V lookup: CDR1 SEHNR, CDR2 FQNEAQ (reference sequence). V dropped 5 bases and J dropped 5; count of bases not matched to a gene: 6. Here the CDR3 reads CASSTGLAENNEQFF. In nucleotides, the CDR3 is TGTGCCAGCAGCACAGGACTAGCGGAAAACAATGAGCAGTTCTTC.

V and J are TRBV5-1 and TRBJ2-3, with 11 bases matching TRBD2. The J segment lost 2 bases and the V segment lost 4 bases, leaving 6 bases of the junction unmatched. This CDR3 has 16 amino acids. Looked up from germline, CDR1 is SGHRS and CDR2 is YFSETQ. The chain's CDR3 is CASSPRLAGNTDTQYF. The CDR3 nucleotides are TGCGCCAGCAGCCCCAGACTAGCGGGAAACACAGATACGCAGTATTTT.

The J gene is TRBJ1-5, the V gene TRBV5-1; D unclear. Germline CDR1 and CDR2: SGHRS and YFSETQ. The CDR3 sequence is 16 residues long. V lost 7 bases, J lost 1 base, and 18 bases lay in between. The DNA of the CDR3 is TGCGCCAGCCCGACGAGGGTTAAGGGAAGCAATCAGCCCCAGCATTTT. Protein: CASPTRVKGSNQPQHF.

As DNA, the CDR3 is TGTGCCAGCAGCGTAGGACTAGCGGGGACAAACCAAGAGACCCAGTACTTC. Its protein is CASSVGLAGTNQETQYF. This chain joins TRBV9 and TRBJ2-5; 11 bases map to TRBD2. Germline V lookup: CDR1 SGDLS, CDR2 YYNGEE. J lost 0 bases, V lost 0 bases, and 4 bases had no gene match. The CDR3 length is 17 residues. The full variable domain, in which reference TRBV9 and TRBJ2-5 provide the parts outside the CDR3, is DSGVTQTPKHLITATGQRVTLRCSPRSGDLSVYWYQQSLDQGLQFLIQYYNGEERAKGNILERFSAQQFPDLHSELNLSSLELGDSALYFCASSVGLAGTNQETQYFGPGTRLLVL.

This rearrangement joins TRBV5-4 to TRBJ1-5; D perhaps matches TRBD1 (6 bases). The germline V gene encodes CDR1 SGHNT and CDR2 YYREEE (reference sequence). Deletions cut 10 bases from V and 3 bases from J, with 20 bases between. This CDR3 comprises 15 residues. The CDR3 DNA reads as TGTGCCGCCAGCAACGGGGGGCGCGACAATCAGCCCCAGCATTTT. Translated: CAASNGGRDNQPQHF.

The chain employs TRBV19 and TRBJ2-3; TRBD1 might be the D (6 bases). This CDR3 has 14 residues. The V gene lost 4 bases and the J gene lost 2 bases, with 10 bases spanning the gap. Germline CDR1 is LNHDA and CDR2 is SQIVND (reference sequence). As DNA, the CDR3 is TGTGCCAGTAGTACTGGACAGTCCACAGATACGCAGTATTTT. Translated, it gives CASSTGQSTDTQYF.

The V call is TRBV30, the J call TRBJ2-7; 9 bases match TRBD1. V gave up 2 bases and J gave up 5 bases; unmatched junction bases: 7. Germline V gene lookup returns CDR1 GTSNPN and CDR2 SVGIG (reference sequence). The CDR3 is 14 amino acids. The DNA for the CDR3 is TGTGCCTGGAGTTTAGGGACAGGGTCCAACGAGCAGTACTTC. It is translated as CAWSLGTGSNEQYF. The entire variable domain, with the rest obtained from reference TRBV30 and TRBJ2-7, is as follows: SQTIHQWPATLVQPVGSPLSLECTVEGTSNPNLYWYRQAAGRGLQLLFYSVGIGQISSEVPQNLSASRPQDRQFILSSKKLLLSDSGFYLCAWSLGTGSNEQYFGPGTRLTVT.

This chain joins TRBV7-9 and TRBJ1-1; D is unresolved. This CDR3 spans 14 amino acids. The germline gives CDR1 SEHNR, CDR2 FQNEAQ (reference sequence). V was shortened by 5 bases and J by 4 bases, with 14 bases between the two germline ends. CDR3: CASSQEGFGTEAFF. CDR3 nucleotides: TGTGCCAGCAGCCAGGAGGGATTCGGCACTGAAGCTTTCTTT. The full variable domain, its missing parts supplied by reference TRBV7-9 and TRBJ1-1, is DTGVSQNPRHKITKRGQNVTFRCDPISEHNRLYWYRQTLGQGPEFLTYFQNEAQLEKSRLLSDRFSAERPKGSFSTLEIQRTEQGDSAMYLCASSQEGFGTEAFFGQGTRLTVV.

The chain combines TRBV5-1 with TRBJ2-7; 11 nucleotides align to TRBD1. V dropped 3 bases and J dropped 7; count of bases not matched to a gene: 9. The CDR3 runs to 15 residues. Germline V gives CDR1 SGHRS, CDR2 YFSETQ. As DNA, the CDR3 is TGCGCCAGCAGCTCCGGGACAGGGGGTGGTTGGGAGCAGTACTTC. This sequence encodes CASSSGTGGGWEQYF.

The chain recombines TRBV10-3 with TRBJ1-1; TRBD1 is a possible D gene (6 bases). Germline V gene data show CDR1 as ENHRY and CDR2 as SYGVKD. This CDR3 region has 14 residues. Trimming stripped 6 bases from V and 0 bases from J, with 11 bases between. The CDR3 DNA is TGTGCCATCAGCTCGGACAGCATGAACACTGAAGCTTTCTTT. Its translation is CAISSDSMNTEAFF.

The rearrangement joins TRBV19 to TRBJ2-7; the D gene is possibly TRBD2 (5 bases). Germline-derived CDR1 and CDR2 are LNHDA and SQIVND (reference sequence). The CDR3 runs to 14 residues. V gave up 5 bases and J gave up 2 bases, with 13 bases separating them. Here the CDR3 DNA reads TGTGCCAGTAGTCGGGGAGCGGCAGCCTACGAGCAGTACTTC. It is translated as CASSRGAAAYEQYF.

The chain is built from TRBV4-3 and TRBJ2-5; TRBD2 matches at 11 bases. This CDR3 contains 15 residues. V was pared by 0 bases and J by 4 bases, with 1 base of the junction left unmatched. CDR1 and CDR2 (germline): LGHNA, YSLEER. In DNA form, the CDR3 reads TGCGCCAGCAGCCAAGAAGGGACTAGCGGAGAGACCCAGTACTTC. Its translation: CASSQEGTSGETQYF.

The V and J genes are TRBV9 and TRBJ2-3; D gene uncertain. Per germline, CDR1 SGDLS and CDR2 YYNGEE. This CDR3 has 15 amino acids. The V and J ends lost 0 bases and 2 bases respectively, with 10 bases between them. The CDR3 is CASSVVASSTDTQYF. In nucleotides, the CDR3 is TGTGCCAGCAGCGTAGTAGCTTCATCCACAGATACGCAGTATTTT.

The chain combines TRBV4-1 with TRBJ2-2; a weak D match, TRBD2 (6 bases). This CDR3 has 13 amino acids. Trimming shortened V by 5 bases and J by 5 bases, and 9 bases separated the two germline ends. Germline CDR1 reads MGHRA; CDR2 reads YSYEKL. The CDR3 DNA sequence: TGCGCCAGCAGCTTCGGGGGAACCGGGGAGCTGTTTTTT. It codes for CASSFGGTGELFF.

The V call is TRBV27, the J call TRBJ2-1; D perhaps matches TRBD1 (5 bases). The CDR3 is 14 residues long. V was cut by 3 bases and J by 5 bases, with 11 bases left in between. Germline V lookup: CDR1 MNHEY, CDR2 SMNVEV (reference sequence). DNA of the CDR3: TGTGCCAGCAGTTTCTCACAGGACAACAATGAGCAGTTCTTC. It codes for CASSFSQDNNEQFF.

The chain employs TRBV14 and TRBJ2-4; a weak D match, TRBD2 (5 bases). This CDR3 is built from 17 residues. The V end lost 0 bases, the J end lost 0 bases, and 12 bases lay between the germline ends. Germline-derived CDR1 and CDR2 are SGHDN and FVKESK. The CDR3 reads CASSQDKFGLAKNIQYF. The CDR3 DNA reads TGTGCCAGCAGCCAAGATAAGTTCGGACTAGCCAAAAACATTCAGTACTTC. The variable domain in full, completed from reference TRBV14 and TRBJ2-4, reads EAGVTQFPSHSVIEKGQTVTLRCDPISGHDNLYWYRRVMGKEIKFLLHFVKESKQDESGMPNNRFLAERTGGTYSTLKVQPAELEDSGVYFCASSQDKFGLAKNIQYFGAGTRLSVL.

This chain joins TRBV5-1 and TRBJ2-7; 10 bases are shared with TRBD2. The J segment lost 4 bases and the V segment lost 4 bases, leaving 11 bases of the junction unmatched. The germline gives CDR1 SGHRS, CDR2 YFSETQ. The CDR3 runs 16 residues. CDR3 sequence: CASSSPLSGRRYEQYF. The CDR3 DNA sequence: TGCGCCAGCAGCAGCCCCCTTAGCGGGAGGAGGTACGAGCAGTACTTC.

The chain joins TRBV28 to TRBJ2-7; 10 bases map to TRBD1. Trimming at V came to 5 bases and at J to 5 bases, leaving 18 bases not matched to a gene. The CDR3 contains 18 residues. Germline V gene sequence: CDR1 MDHEN, CDR2 SYDVKM. This chain's CDR3 is CASSLLTLRQGAIHEQYF. CDR3 in DNA: TGTGCCAGCAGTCTGCTCACCCTTCGACAGGGGGCAATCCACGAGCAGTACTTC. Supplemented by reference TRBV28 and TRBJ2-7, the full variable domain reads DVKVTQSSRYLVKRTGEKVFLECVQDMDHENMFWYRQDPGLGLRLIYFSYDVKMKEKGDIPEGYSVSREKKERFSLILESASTNQTSMYLCASSLLTLRQGAIHEQYFGPGTRLTVT.